The 15 T cell receptor beta chains reported below all come from one sample, sequenced in a study of neurological immune-mediated disorders. In TCRdb, the 5' RACE reads were re-called with MiXCR into one record per CDR3 protein. Among fewer than 65,000 distinct CDR3 sequences, over 4% were seen once, and the ten largest hold 2.9%. The sequenced sample was PBMCs. The receptors were gathered from a man aged 45-65 years with multiple sclerosis.

This clonotype was detected ten times or more. This chain uses TRBV20-1 with TRBJ2-4; unclear D gene. The CDR3 has 17 residues. Germline V lookup: CDR1 DFQATT, CDR2 SNEGSKA (reference sequence). V lost 0 bases, J lost 0 bases, and 15 bases lay in between. The CDR3 reads CSARDVQDPLAKNIQYF. The CDR3, as DNA: TGCAGTGCTAGAGATGTCCAGGACCCACTAGCCAAAAACATTCAGTACTTC.

This clonotype was seen ten or more times. This rearrangement joins TRBV4-1 to TRBJ2-5; 12 bases agree with TRBD1. Germline assignment: CDR1 MGHRA and CDR2 YSYEKL. Trimming took 4 bases from V and 3 from J; bases not matched to a gene: 9. The CDR3 is 17 amino acids. The chain's CDR3 is CASSLPDGTGGKETQYF. The CDR3 DNA reads TGCGCCAGCAGCCTGCCCGACGGGACAGGGGGCAAAGAGACCCAGTACTTC.

As concerns this clonotype: A clone one base away is much larger, so this may be a read error. The V gene is TRBV7-9, the J gene TRBJ2-3, with D perhaps matching TRBD1 or TRBD2 (5 bases each). Germline loops: CDR1 SEHNR, CDR2 FQNEAQ (reference sequence). The CDR3 loop spans 16 amino acids. Trimming left V 5 bases short and J 2 bases short, with 17 bases between. CDR3 protein: CASSEVGESPTDTQYF. The CDR3 DNA reads TGTGCCAGCAGCGAAGTGGGGGAGAGCCCCACAGATACGCAGTATTTT. The complete variable domain, with remaining parts taken from reference TRBV7-9 and TRBJ2-3, reads DTGVSQNPRHKITKRGQNVTFRCDPISEHNRLYWYRQTLGQGPEFLTYFQNEAQLEKSRLLSDRFSAERPKGSFSTLEIQRTEQGDSAMYLCASSEVGESPTDTQYFGPGTRLTVL.

This clonotype was recorded at least ten times. The genes are TRBV29-1 and TRBJ1-3; D remains unclear. The length of the CDR3 is 12 residues. Trimming took 5 bases from V and 0 from J, leaving 5 bases between them. CDR1 and CDR2 (germline): SQVTM, ANQGSEA. CDR3 residues: CSVPSSGNTIYF. The DNA for the CDR3 is TGCAGCGTTCCCAGCTCTGGAAACACCATATATTTT.

The chain couples TRBV20-1 to TRBJ2-2; possibly TRBD2 for D (5 bases). The V gene lost 1 base and the J gene lost 9 bases, with 15 bases spanning the gap. From germline, CDR1 is DFQATT and CDR2 SNEGSKA (reference sequence). The CDR3 has 14 residues. This CDR3 reads CSARGTHLGRELFF. The CDR3, as DNA: TGCAGTGCTAGAGGGACTCACCTGGGTCGGGAGCTGTTTTTT.

This clonotype has ten or more counts. The chain combines TRBV4-1 with TRBJ2-5, with 8 nucleotides matching TRBD2. Trimming took 3 bases from V and 5 from J; bases not matched to a gene: 5. Germline loops: CDR1 MGHRA, CDR2 YSYEKL. The CDR3 loop spans 14 amino acids. CDR3 residues: CASSQTSAGETQYF. The CDR3 DNA sequence: TGCGCCAGCAGCCAGACTAGCGCGGGGGAGACCCAGTACTTC.

This clonotype was found many times. The chain links TRBV20-1 to TRBJ2-5; 8 bases are shared with TRBD2. This CDR3 contains 16 residues. V shed 0 bases, J shed 4 bases, and the junction held 10 bases outside the gene matches. Germline V gives CDR1 DFQATT, CDR2 SNEGSKA (reference sequence). The DNA of the CDR3 is TGCAGTGCTAGAGATGGCCGGGGGGGCCCGAGAGAGACCCAGTACTTC. Protein sequence: CSARDGRGGPRETQYF.

This clonotype was counted only a few times. This chain joins TRBV20-1 and TRBJ1-1; a possible D gene is TRBD1 (5 bases). The CDR3 totals 12 residues. Germline CDR1 and CDR2: DFQATT and SNEGSKA (reference sequence). V lost 7 bases, J lost 5 bases, and 14 bases lay in between. This CDR3 is CSGSLKGTEAFF. As DNA, the CDR3 is TGCAGTGGTTCACTAAAGGGGACTGAAGCTTTCTTT.

The chain joins TRBV5-1 to TRBJ2-1; either TRBD1 or TRBD2 may supply D (5 bases each). The V and J ends lost 0 bases and 10 bases respectively, with 20 bases between them. Germline assignment: CDR1 SGHRS and CDR2 YFSETQ. This CDR3 has 16 residues. The CDR3 here is CASSLAKVVGVYEQFF. The CDR3 DNA sequence: TGCGCCAGCAGCTTGGCCAAGGTAGTGGGGGTCTACGAGCAGTTCTTC. Together with reference TRBV5-1 and TRBJ2-1, the CDR3 gives the full variable domain: KAGVTQTPRYLIKTRGQQVTLSCSPISGHRSVSWYQQTPGQGLQFLFEYFSETQRNKGNFPGRFSGRQFSNSRSEMNVSTLELGDSALYLCASSLAKVVGVYEQFFGPGTRLTVL.

By sample share, this clonotype is medium-sized (0.01 to 0.1%). The CDR3 is CASSLALDTGELFF. The CDR3 nucleotides read TGCGCCAGCAGCTTGGCCTTGGACACCGGGGAGCTGTTTTTT. V gene TRBV5-1 combines with J gene TRBJ2-2, with D unresolved. V was cut by 0 bases and J by 3 bases, with 6 bases left in between. CDR3 length equals 14 residues. CDR1 and CDR2 from the germline V gene are SGHRS and YFSETQ.

This clonotype has a count of ten or more. This chain links TRBV12-3 or TRBV12-4 with TRBJ1-4; D is undetermined. This CDR3 comprises 14 residues. V dropped 1 base and J dropped 8 bases, with 11 bases sitting between them. The CDR3 region is CASSLDGGVEKLFF. CDR3 DNA: TGTGCCAGCAGTTTAGACGGTGGAGTCGAAAAACTGTTTTTT.

This clonotype was detected ten times or more. The rearrangement uses TRBV24-1 and TRBJ2-7; 7 nucleotides match TRBD1. The CDR3 consists of 17 residues. Germline CDR1 is KGHDR and CDR2 is SFDVKD. The V segment lost 3 bases and the J segment 5 bases; nucleotides outside the gene matches: 15. CDR3 region: CATSDRVSRQGINEQYF. CDR3 DNA sequence: TGTGCCACCAGTGATCGAGTTTCGAGACAGGGAATCAACGAGCAGTACTTC.

This clonotype has at least ten counts. The chain uses TRBV3-1 and TRBJ2-5; the match to TRBD1 covers 8 bases. This CDR3 is built from 14 residues. Germline V gene sequence: CDR1 LGHDT, CDR2 YNNKEL (reference sequence). The V and J ends lost 5 bases and 5 bases, in that order; junction bases with no gene match: 7. CDR3 sequence: CASSSRQGFETQYF. The CDR3, as DNA: TGTGCCAGCAGCTCACGACAGGGGTTCGAGACCCAGTACTTC.

At least ten counts were recorded for this clonotype. CDR3 coding DNA: TGTGCCACCAGCAGAGTCGGACTTACTGGGAGAACTGAAGCTTTCTTT. Its protein is CATSRVGLTGRTEAFF. The rearrangement links TRBV15 to TRBJ1-1; D call uncertain. V lost 1 base to trimming and J lost 5 bases, with 17 bases between them. This CDR3 is built from 16 residues. The germline gives CDR1 LNHNV, CDR2 YYDKDF (reference sequence).

In its sample, this clonotype was seen many times. The CDR3 is CASSFDQNTEAFF. In nucleotides, the CDR3 is TGTGCCAGCAGCTTTGACCAGAACACTGAAGCTTTCTTT. The rearrangement links TRBV7-3 to TRBJ1-1; no definite D call. CDR3 size: 13 residues. Trimming removed 3 bases from V and 1 base from J, with 6 bases in between. CDR1 is SGHTA, CDR2 FQGTGA, per germline.